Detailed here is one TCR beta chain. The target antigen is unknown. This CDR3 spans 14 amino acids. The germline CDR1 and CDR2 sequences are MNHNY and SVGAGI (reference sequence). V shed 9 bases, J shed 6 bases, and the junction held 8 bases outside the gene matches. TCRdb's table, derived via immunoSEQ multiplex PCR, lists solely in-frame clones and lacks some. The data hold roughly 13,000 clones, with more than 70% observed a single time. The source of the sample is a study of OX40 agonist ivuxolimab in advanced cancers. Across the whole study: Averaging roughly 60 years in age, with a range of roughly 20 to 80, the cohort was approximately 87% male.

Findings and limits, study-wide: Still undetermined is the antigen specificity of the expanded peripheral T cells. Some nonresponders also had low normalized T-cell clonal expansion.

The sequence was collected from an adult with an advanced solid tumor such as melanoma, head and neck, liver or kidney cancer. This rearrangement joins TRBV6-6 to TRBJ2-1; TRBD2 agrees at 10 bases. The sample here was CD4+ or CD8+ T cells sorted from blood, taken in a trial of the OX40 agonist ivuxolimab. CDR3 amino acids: CASTDWTSGNEQFF. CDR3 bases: TGTGCCAGTACCGATTGGACTAGCGGCAATGAGCAGTTCTTC.